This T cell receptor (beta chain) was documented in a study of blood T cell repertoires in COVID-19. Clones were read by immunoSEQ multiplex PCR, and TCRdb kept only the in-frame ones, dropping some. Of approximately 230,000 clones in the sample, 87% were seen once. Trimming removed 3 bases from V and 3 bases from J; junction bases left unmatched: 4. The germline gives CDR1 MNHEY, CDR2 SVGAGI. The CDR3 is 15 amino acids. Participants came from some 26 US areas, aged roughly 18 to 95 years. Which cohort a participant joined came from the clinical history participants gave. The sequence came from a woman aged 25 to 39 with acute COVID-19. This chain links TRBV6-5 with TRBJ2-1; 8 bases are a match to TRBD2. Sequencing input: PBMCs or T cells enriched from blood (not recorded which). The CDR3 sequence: CASSYSGVNYNEQFF. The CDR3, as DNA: TGTGCCAGCAGTTATAGCGGGGTTAACTACAATGAGCAGTTCTTC.